This record concerns one T cell receptor (beta chain) sequence. Antigen: not known. The sample belongs to a study of T cell responses to AZD1222 COVID-19 vaccine. Study results and caveats: Donors were largely white British and mainly female; clonal diversity was possibly underestimated. Sampling captured repertoires only after the peak T cell response.

There are 12 residues in the CDR3. Germline V gives CDR1 SEHNR, CDR2 FQNEAQ (reference sequence). Trimming took 5 bases from V and 2 from J, leaving 6 bases between them. Sequencing was performed with immunoSEQ multiplex PCR; in TCRdb, only in-frame clones are kept and a portion is missing. Here the sample spans fewer than 200,000 clones, roughly nine tenths being singletons. The sequencing here drew on peripheral blood, taken 28 days after the second AZD1222 dose. This chain joins TRBV7-9 and TRBJ1-1; no clear D. The receptor's source is an adult who received the AZD1222 COVID-19 vaccine. The DNA of the CDR3 is TGTGCCAGCAGCATCCTTAACACTGAAGCTTTCTTT. Its translation is CASSILNTEAFF.